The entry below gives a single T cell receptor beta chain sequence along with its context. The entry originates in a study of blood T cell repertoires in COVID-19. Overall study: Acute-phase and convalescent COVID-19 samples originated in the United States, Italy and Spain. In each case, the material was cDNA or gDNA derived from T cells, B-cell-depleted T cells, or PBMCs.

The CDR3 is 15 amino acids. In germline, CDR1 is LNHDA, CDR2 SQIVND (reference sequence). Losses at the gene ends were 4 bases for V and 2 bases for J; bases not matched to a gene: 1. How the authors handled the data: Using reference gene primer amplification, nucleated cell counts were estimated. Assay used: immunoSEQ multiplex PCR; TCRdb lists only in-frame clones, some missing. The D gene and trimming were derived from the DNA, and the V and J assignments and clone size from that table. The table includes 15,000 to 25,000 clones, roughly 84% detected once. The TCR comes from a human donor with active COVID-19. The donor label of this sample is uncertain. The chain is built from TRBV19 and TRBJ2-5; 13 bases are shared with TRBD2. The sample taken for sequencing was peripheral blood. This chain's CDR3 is CASSTGLAGQETQYF. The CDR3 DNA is TGTGCCAGTAGTACGGGACTAGCGGGGCAAGAGACCCAGTACTTC.